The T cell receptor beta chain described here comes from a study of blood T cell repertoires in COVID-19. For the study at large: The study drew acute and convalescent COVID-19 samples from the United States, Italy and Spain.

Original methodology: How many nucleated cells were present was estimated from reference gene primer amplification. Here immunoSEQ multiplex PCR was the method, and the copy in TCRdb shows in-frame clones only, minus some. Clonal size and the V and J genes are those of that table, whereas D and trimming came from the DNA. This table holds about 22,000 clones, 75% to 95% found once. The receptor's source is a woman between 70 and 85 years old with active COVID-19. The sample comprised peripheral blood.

The CDR3 DNA is TGTGCCAGCAGCCCGACAGGGAACTACGAGCAGTACTTC. This codes for CASSPTGNYEQYF. The J gene is TRBJ2-7, the V gene TRBV6-5; 7 nucleotides match TRBD1. This CDR3 is 13 amino acids long. CDR1 MNHEY and CDR2 SVGAGI come from the germline V gene. Unmatched junction bases numbered 5, after V lost 6 bases and J lost 3 bases.